These 2 T cell receptor beta chains share one sample of origin, sequenced in a study of blood T cells in healthy people across ages. Then a second PCR, running roughly 7 to 11 cycles, was carried out with a sample-barcoded 5' primer and a J-beta primer mix. TCRdb re-called the 5' RACE reads through MiXCR, storing one row per CDR3 protein. The sample lists just under 900,000 distinct CDR3 sequences, less than 35% occurring once. The material sequenced was blood. Every receptor here comes from a woman older than 75 in good health.

This clonotype was observed a few times. The chain carries TRBV27 and TRBJ2-3; TRBD2 agrees at 9 bases. The ends lost 5 bases at V and 0 bases at J; junction bases unmatched: 12. Germline CDR1 and CDR2: MNHEY and SMNVEV (reference sequence). The CDR3 consists of 18 residues. CDR3 protein: CASSHRVAGAISTDTQYF. CDR3 sequence (DNA): TGTGCCAGCAGTCACCGGGTAGCGGGGGCCATTAGCACAGATACGCAGTATTTT.

This clonotype was observed at least ten times. The chain has TRBV3-1 and TRBJ1-1; D is perhaps TRBD1 (6 bases). CDR3 length equals 15 residues. V dropped 6 bases and J dropped 4 bases, with 18 bases sitting between them. Germline CDR1 is LGHDT and CDR2 is YNNKEL (reference sequence). The CDR3, as DNA: TGTGCCAGCAGTCCTACAGGGACCAGGGTCACTGAAGCTTTCTTT. Translated: CASSPTGTRVTEAFF.